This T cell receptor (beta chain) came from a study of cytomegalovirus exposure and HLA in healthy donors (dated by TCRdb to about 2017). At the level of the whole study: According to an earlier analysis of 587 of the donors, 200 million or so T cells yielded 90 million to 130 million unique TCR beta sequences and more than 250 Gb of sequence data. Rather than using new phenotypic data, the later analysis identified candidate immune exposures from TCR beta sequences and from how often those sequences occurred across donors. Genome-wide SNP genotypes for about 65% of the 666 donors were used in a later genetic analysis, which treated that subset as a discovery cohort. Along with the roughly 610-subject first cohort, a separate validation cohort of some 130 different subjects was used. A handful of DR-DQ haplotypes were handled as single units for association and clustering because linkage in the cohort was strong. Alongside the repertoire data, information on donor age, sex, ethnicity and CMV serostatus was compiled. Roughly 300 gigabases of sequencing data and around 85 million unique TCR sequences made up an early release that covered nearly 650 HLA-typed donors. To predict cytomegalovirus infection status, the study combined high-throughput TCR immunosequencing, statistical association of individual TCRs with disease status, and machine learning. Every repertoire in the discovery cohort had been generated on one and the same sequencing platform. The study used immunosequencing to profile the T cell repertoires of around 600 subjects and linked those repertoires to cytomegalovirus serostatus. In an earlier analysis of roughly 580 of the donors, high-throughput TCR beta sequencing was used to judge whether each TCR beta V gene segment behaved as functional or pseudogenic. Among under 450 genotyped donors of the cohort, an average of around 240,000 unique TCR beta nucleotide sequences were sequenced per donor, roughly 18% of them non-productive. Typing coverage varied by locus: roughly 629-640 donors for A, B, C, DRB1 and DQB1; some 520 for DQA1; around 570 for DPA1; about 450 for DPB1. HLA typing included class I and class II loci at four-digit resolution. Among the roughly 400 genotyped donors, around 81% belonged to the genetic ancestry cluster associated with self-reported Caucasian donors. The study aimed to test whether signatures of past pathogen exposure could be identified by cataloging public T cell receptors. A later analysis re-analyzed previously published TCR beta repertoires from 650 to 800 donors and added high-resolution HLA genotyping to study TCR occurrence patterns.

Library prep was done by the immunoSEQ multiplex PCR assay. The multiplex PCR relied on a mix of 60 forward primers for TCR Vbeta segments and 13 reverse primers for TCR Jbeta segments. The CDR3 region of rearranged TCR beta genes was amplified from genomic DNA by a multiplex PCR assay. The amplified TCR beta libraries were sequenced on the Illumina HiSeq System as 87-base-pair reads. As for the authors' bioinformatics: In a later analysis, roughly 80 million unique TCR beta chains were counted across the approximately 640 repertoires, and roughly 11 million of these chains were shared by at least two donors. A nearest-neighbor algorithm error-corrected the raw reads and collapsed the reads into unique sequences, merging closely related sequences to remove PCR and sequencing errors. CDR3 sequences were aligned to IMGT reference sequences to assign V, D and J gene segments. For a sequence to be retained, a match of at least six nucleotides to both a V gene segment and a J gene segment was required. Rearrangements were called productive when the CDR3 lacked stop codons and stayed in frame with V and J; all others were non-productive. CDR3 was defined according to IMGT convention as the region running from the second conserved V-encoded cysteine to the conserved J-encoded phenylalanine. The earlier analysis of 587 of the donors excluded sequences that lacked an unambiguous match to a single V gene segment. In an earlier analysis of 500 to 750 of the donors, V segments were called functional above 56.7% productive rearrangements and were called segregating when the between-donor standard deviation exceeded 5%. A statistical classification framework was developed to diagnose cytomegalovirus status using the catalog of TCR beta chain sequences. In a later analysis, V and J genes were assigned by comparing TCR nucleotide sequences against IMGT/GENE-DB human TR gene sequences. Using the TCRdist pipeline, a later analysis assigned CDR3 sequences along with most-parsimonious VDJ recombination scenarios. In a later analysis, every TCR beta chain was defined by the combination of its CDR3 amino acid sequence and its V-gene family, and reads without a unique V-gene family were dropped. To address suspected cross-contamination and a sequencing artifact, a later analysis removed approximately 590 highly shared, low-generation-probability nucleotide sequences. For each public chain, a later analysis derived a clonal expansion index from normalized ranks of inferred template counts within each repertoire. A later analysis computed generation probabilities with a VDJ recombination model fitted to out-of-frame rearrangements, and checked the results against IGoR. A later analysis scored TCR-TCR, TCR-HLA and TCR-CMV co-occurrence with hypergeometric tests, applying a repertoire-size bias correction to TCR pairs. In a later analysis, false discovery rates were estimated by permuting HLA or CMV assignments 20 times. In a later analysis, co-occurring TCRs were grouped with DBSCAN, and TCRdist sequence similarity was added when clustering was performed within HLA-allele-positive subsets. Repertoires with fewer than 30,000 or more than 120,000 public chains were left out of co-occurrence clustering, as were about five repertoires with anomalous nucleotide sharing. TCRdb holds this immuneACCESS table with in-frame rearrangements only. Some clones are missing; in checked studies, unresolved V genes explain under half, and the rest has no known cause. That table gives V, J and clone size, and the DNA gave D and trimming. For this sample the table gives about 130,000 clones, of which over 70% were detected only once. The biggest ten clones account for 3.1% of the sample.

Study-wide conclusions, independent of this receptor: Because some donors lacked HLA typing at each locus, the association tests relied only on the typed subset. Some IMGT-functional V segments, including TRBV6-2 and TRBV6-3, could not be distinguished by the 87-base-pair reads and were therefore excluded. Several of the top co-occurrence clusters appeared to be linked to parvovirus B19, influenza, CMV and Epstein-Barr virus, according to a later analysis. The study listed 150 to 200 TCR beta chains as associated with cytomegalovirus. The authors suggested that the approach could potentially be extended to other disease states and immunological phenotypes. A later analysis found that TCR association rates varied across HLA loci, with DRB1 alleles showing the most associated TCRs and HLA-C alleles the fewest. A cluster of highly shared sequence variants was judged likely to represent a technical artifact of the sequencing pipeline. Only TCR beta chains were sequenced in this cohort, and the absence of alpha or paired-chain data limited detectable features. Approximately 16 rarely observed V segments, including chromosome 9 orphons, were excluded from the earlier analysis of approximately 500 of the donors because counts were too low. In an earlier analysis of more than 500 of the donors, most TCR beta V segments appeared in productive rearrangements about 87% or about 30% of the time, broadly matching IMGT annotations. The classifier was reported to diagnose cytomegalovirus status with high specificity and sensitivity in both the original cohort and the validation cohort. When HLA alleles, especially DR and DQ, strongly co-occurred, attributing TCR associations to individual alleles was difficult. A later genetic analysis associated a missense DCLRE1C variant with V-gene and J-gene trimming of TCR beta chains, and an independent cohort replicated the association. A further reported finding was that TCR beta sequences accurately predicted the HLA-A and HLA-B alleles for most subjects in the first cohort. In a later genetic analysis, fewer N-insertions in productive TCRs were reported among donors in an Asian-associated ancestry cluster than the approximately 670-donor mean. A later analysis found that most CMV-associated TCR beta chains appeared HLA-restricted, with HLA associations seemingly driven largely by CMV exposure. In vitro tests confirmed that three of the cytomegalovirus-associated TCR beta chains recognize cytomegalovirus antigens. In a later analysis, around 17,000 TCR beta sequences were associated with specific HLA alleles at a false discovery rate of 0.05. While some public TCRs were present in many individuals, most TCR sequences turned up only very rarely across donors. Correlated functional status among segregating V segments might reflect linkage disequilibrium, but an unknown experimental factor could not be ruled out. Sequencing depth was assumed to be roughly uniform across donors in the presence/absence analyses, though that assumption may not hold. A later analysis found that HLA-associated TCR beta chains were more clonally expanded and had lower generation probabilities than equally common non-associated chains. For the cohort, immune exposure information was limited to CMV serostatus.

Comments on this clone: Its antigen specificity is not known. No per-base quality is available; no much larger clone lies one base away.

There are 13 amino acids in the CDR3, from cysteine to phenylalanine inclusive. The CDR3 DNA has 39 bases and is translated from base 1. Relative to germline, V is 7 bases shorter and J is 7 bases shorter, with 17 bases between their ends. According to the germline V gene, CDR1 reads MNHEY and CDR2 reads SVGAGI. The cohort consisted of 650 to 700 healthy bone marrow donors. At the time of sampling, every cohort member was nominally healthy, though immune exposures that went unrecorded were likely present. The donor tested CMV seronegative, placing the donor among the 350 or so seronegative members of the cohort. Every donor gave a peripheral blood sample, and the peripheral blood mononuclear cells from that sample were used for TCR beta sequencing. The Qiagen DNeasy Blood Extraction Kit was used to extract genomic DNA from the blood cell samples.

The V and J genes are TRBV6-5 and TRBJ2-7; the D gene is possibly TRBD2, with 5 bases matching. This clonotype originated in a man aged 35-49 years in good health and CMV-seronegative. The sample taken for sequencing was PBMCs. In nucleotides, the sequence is TGTGCCAGCACGTATGGCGCGACGGGGGAGCAGTACTTC. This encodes CASTYGATGEQYF.